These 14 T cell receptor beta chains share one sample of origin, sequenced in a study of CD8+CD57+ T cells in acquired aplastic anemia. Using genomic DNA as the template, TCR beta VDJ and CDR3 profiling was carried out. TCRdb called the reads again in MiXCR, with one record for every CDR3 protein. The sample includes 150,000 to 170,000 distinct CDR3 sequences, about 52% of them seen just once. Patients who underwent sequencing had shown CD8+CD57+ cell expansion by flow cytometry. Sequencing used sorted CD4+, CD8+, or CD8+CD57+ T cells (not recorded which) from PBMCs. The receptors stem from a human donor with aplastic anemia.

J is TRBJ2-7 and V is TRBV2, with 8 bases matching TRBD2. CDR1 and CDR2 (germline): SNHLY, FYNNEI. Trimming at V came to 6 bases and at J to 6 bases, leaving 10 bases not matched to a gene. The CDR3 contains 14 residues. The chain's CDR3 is CASSAGGAGVEQYF. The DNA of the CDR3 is TGTGCCAGCAGCGCCGGGGGGGCAGGGGTCGAGCAGTACTTC.

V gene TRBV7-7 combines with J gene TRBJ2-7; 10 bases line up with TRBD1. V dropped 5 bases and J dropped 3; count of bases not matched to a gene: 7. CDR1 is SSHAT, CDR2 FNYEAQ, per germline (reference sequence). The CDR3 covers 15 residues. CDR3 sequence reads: CASSPGGTGVYEQYF. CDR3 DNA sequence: TGTGCCAGCAGCCCAGGGGGGACAGGGGTCTACGAGCAGTACTTC.

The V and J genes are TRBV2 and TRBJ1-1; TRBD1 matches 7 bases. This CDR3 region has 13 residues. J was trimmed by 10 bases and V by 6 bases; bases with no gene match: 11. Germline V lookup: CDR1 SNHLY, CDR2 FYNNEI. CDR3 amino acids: CASSGTAQERAFF. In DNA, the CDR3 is TGTGCCAGCAGCGGGACAGCCCAAGAGCGAGCTTTCTTT.

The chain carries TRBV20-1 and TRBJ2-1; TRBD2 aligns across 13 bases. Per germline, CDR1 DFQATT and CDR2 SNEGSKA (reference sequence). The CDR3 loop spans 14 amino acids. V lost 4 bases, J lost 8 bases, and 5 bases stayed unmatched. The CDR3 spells CSAKRTSGSYEQFF. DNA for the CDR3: TGCAGTGCTAAAAGGACTAGCGGGAGCTATGAGCAGTTCTTC.

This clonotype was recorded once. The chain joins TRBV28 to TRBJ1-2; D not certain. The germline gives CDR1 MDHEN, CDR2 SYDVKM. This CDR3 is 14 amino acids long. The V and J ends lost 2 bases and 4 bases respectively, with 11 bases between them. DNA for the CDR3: TGTGCCAGCAGTTTAAGCGGGCTGGGCTATGGCTACACCTTC. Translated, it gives CASSLSGLGYGYTF.

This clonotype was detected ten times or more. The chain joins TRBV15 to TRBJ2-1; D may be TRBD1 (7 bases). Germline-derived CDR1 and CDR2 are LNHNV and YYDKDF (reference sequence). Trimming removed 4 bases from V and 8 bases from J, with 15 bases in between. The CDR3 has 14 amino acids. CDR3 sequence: CATSIRGAIDEQFF. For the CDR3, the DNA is TGTGCCACCAGCATCAGGGGGGCCATTGATGAGCAGTTCTTC.

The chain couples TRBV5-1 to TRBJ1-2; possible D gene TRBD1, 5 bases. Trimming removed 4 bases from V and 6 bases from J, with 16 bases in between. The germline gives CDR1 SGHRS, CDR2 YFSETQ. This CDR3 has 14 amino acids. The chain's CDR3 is CASSDPTRGHGYTF. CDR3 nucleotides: TGCGCCAGCAGCGACCCGACAAGGGGACATGGCTACACCTTC.

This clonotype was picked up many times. The CDR3 loop reads CASSDGYGYTF. The CDR3 bases are TGTGCCAGCAGTGATGGCTATGGCTACACCTTC. V and J are TRBV25-1 and TRBJ1-2, with D unresolved. CDR1 is MGHDK, CDR2 SYGVNS, per germline. Deletions cut 3 bases from V and 4 bases from J, with 3 bases between. This CDR3 spans 11 amino acids.

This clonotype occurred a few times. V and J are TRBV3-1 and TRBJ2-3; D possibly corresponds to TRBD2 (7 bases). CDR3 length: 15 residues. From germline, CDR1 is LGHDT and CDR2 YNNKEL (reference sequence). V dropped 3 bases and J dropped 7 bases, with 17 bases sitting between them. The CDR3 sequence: CASSQGLGGGYTQYF. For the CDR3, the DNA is TGTGCCAGCAGCCAGGGGCTGGGAGGGGGGTATACGCAGTATTTT.

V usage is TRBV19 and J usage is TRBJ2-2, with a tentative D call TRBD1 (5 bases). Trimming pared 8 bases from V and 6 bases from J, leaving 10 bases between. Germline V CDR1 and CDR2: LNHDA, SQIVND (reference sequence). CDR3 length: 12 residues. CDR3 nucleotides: TGTGCCAGTTCCAGGGTCGCCGGGGAGCTGTTTTTT. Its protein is CASSRVAGELFF.

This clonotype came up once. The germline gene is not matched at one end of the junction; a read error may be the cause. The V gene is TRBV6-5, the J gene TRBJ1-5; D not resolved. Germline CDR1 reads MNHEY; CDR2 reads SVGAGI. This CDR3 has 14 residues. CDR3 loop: CASSYRAGNPPQHF. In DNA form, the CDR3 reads TGTGCCAGCAGTTACCGAGCGGGCAATCCGCCCCAGCATTTT.

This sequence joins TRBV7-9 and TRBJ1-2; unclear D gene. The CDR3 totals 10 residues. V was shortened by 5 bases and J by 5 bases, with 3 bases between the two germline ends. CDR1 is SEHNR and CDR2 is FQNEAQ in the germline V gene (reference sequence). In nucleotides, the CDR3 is TGTGCCAGCAGCCAATATGGCTACACCTTC. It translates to CASSQYGYTF.

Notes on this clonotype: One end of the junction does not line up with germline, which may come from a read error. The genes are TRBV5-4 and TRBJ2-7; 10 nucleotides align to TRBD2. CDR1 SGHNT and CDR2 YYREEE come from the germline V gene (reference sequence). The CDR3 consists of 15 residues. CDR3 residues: CASSLAGGPGYDQYF. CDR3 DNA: TGTGCCAGCAGCTTAGCGGGGGGGCCCGGCTACGATCAGTACTTC.

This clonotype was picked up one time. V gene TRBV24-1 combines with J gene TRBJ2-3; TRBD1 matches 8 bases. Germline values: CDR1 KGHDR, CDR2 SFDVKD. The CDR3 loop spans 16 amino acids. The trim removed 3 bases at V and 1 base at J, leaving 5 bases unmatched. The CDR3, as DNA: TGTGCCACCAGTGATCCGGGACAGGTTGGCACAGATACGCAGTATTTT. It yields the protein CATSDPGQVGTDTQYF.